This T cell receptor beta chain appears in the sequencing data of a study of T cell changes during pregnancy in multiple sclerosis. Here immunoSEQ multiplex PCR was the method, and the copy in TCRdb shows in-frame clones only, minus some. The data contain about 100,000 clones, approximately 92% of them singletons. Per germline, CDR1 MNHEY and CDR2 SMNVEV (reference sequence). This CDR3 comprises 14 residues. After removal of 8 bases from V and 3 bases from J, the junction contained 7 bases not matched to a gene. The sequences come from peripheral blood, collected in the first trimester of pregnancy. The chain joins TRBV27 to TRBJ1-5; 7 bases match TRBD1. The clonotype was recovered from a female donor with multiple sclerosis, enrolled in a pregnancy study. As DNA, the CDR3 is TGTGCCAGCGGAAGACAGGGTTACAATCAGCCCCAGCATTTT. Amino acids: CASGRQGYNQPQHF.